The entry that follows covers one T cell receptor beta chain sequence. What this receptor recognizes is not known. Base-call qualities are not available, and no considerably larger clone is one nucleotide away. Patients with a history of autoimmune disease or receiving systemic immunosuppression were excluded from the trial. Peripheral blood for TCR sequencing was collected from all dose cohorts at baseline, on cycle 4 day 1, and on cycle 7 day 1. Samples came from an open-label, multicenter, first-in-human phase I dose-escalation trial of ivuxolimab. Adults with locally advanced or metastatic melanoma, renal cell, hepatocellular, or head and neck squamous cell carcinoma were enrolled in the trial. Before TCR sequencing, CD4+ T cells and CD8+ T cells were sorted from peripheral blood as separate populations. This specimen belongs to a study of OX40 agonist ivuxolimab in advanced cancers. Describing the broader study: The costimulatory receptor OX40 (CD134) was targeted by ivuxolimab, a fully human IgG2 agonistic monoclonal antibody. Intravenous ivuxolimab was administered to patients every 2 weeks at six dose levels: 0.01, 0.1, 0.3, 1.5, 3 and 10 mg/kg. Of the roughly 54 dose-escalation patients, hepatocellular carcinoma was present in around 20, melanoma in roughly 15, renal cell carcinoma in 9 and head and neck cancer in 9. In the dose-escalation cohort, around four fifths of patients were male, and the mean age was 60 years with a range of roughly 20 to 85. Patients were allowed to have had prior anti-PD-1, anti-PD-L1 or anti-CTLA-4 therapy, and about 40% of the dose-escalation patients had been treated with checkpoint inhibitors. Partial responses occurred in three dose-escalation patients: two with cutaneous melanoma and one with hepatocellular carcinoma. Peripheral TCRbeta sequencing was intended to test whether TCR sequence diversity was altered and clonal T-cell expansion was caused by ivuxolimab. The paper reports the monotherapy dose-escalation portion (N of about 50 patients) of the phase I ivuxolimab trial.

To sequence the TCRbeta CDR3 region, genomic DNA was isolated from the sorted cells. The immunoSEQ Assay was used for sequencing of TCRbeta CDR3 regions. TCRdb obtained this table from immuneACCESS and retained in-frame rearrangements with V and J assigned. These tables miss some clones; where compared with another copy, unresolved V genes account for less than half of the shortfall, and the remainder is unexplained. Within this sample are 97,000 or so clones, with roughly 90% of them counted one time only. The top ten clones comprise around 0.15% of the sample. Beyond this particular receptor, the publication reports: In the 0.1-3.0 mg/kg groups, partial responders had among the lowest normalized peripheral clonal expansion, particularly in CD8+ T cells. Antigen specificity was not determined for the clonally expanded peripheral T cells. After ivuxolimab, expanded clones were on average more numerous among CD8+ T cells than among CD4+ T cells. Low levels of normalized T-cell clonal expansion were also seen in some patients who did not respond. At doses of 0.1 to 3.0 mg/kg, clonal expansion of both CD4+ and CD8+ blood T cells was observed from baseline to week 6.

V and J are truncated by 0 bases and 7 bases respectively, leaving an intervening sequence of 9 bases. Based on the germline V gene (reference sequence), the CDR1 and CDR2 sequences are MNHEY and SMNVEV. Taken from cysteine to phenylalanine, the CDR3 has 13 residues. Just CDR3 DNA is preserved here, 39 bases in frame from base 1. The sequences come from CD4+ or CD8+ T cells sorted from blood, collected in a trial of the OX40 agonist ivuxolimab. Recombination linked TRBV27 to TRBJ1-1; a tentative D match to TRBD1 spans 6 bases. This clonotype was sampled from an adult with an advanced solid tumor such as melanoma, head and neck, liver or kidney cancer. For the CDR3, the sequence is CASSLSQGLEAFF. The sequence in DNA is TGTGCCAGCAGTTTATCCCAGGGGCTTGAAGCTTTCTTT.